This passage covers 24 T cell receptor beta chains from one sample sequenced in a study of T cell repertoires in cytomegalovirus infection. Each CDR3 protein is one row after TCRdb ran MiXCR on the reads. The sample includes approximately 1,000,000 distinct CDR3 sequences, under 40% of them seen just once. Their specific antigens are unknown. The source material was cultured CD8+ T cells from PBMCs, sampled from culture after CMV antigen stimulation. The receptors here all came from a human donor in good health (CMV status not recorded). Some clones in this sample may be carry-over from other donors' samples.

This clonotype was detected only a few times. The chain combines TRBV19 with TRBJ1-2, with 7 bases identical to TRBD1. With V trimmed by 6 bases and J by 8 bases, 3 bases remained unmatched. The CDR3 consists of 11 residues. Germline lookup yields CDR1 LNHDA and CDR2 SQIVND (reference sequence). CDR3 DNA: TGTGCCAGTAGAGTGACAGGGGGCTACACCTTC. It is translated as CASRVTGGYTF.

In regard to this clonotype: Given a much more abundant clone one base away, this may be a read error. The DNA of the CDR3 is TGTGCCAGCAGGGGGACTAGAAGTCGTGTCGACGAGCAGTACTTC. Encoded protein: CASRGTRSRVDEQYF. This rearrangement joins TRBV6-8 to TRBJ2-7, with TRBD2 matching 8 bases. The CDR3 runs 15 residues. From germline, CDR1 is MNHGY and CDR2 SAAAGT. Trimming at V came to 6 bases and at J to 5 bases, leaving 12 bases not matched to a gene.

The chain combines TRBV5-5 with TRBJ1-2; TRBD1 is a possible D gene (5 bases). Trimming stripped 0 bases from V and 4 bases from J, with 10 bases between. Germline V gene sequence: CDR1 SGHKS, CDR2 YYEKEE (reference sequence). CDR3 length equals 14 residues. Here the CDR3 reads CASSLEGPLYGYTF. In DNA form, the CDR3 reads TGTGCCAGCAGCTTGGAGGGACCCCTCTATGGCTACACCTTC.

This clonotype was recorded a few times. This chain uses TRBV5-6 with TRBJ1-2; no reliable D call. This CDR3 comprises 14 residues. V was clipped by 0 bases and J by 7 bases, with 13 bases between them. Looked up from germline, CDR1 is SGHDT and CDR2 is YYEEEE. CDR3 coding DNA: TGTGCCAGCAGCTTGGGAAAGACTCTGGTTGGCTACACCTTC. This codes for CASSLGKTLVGYTF.

The chain couples TRBV12-3 or TRBV12-4 to TRBJ2-2; 8 bases match TRBD1. This CDR3 spans 11 amino acids. The V segment lost 7 bases and the J segment 13 bases; nucleotides outside the gene matches: 5. CDR3 sequence: CASTGQGVLFF. CDR3 DNA sequence: TGTGCCAGCACAGGACAGGGAGTGCTGTTTTTT.

This sequence joins TRBV25-1 and TRBJ1-5; the D is unclear. Trimming took off 1 base at V and 3 bases at J, with 13 bases between the two ends. Germline V gene data show CDR1 as MGHDK and CDR2 as SYGVNS. The CDR3 loop spans 16 amino acids. The CDR3 region is CASSEFWEVDNQPQHF. CDR3 in DNA: TGTGCCAGCAGTGAATTTTGGGAAGTCGACAATCAGCCCCAGCATTTT. The variable domain in full, with the rest retrieved from reference TRBV25-1 and TRBJ1-5, is EADIYQTPRYLVIGTGKKITLECSQTMGHDKMYWYQQDPGMELHLIHYSYGVNSTEKGDLSSESTVSRIRTEHFPLTLESARPSHTSQYLCASSEFWEVDNQPQHFGDGTRLSIL.

With regard to this clonotype: A much more abundant neighbour one base away suggests this may be a read error. The rearrangement uses TRBV7-6 and TRBJ2-2; 7 bases line up with TRBD1. Unmatched junction bases numbered 14, after V lost 7 bases and J lost 9 bases. Germline lookup yields CDR1 SGHVS and CDR2 FNYEAQ. There are 15 residues in the CDR3. This CDR3 reads CASTSQGDGARELFF. As DNA, the CDR3 is TGTGCCAGCACCTCTCAGGGGGACGGGGCCAGGGAGCTGTTTTTT.

The chain employs TRBV24-1 and TRBJ1-5, with unresolved D. In germline, CDR1 is KGHDR, CDR2 SFDVKD. V shed 3 bases and J shed 6 bases, with 14 bases lying between them. CDR3 length equals 15 residues. The DNA of the CDR3 is TGTGCCACCAGTGATGGAAACAGCTTTGGTCAGCCCCAGCATTTT. The encoded protein is CATSDGNSFGQPQHF.

To note about this clonotype: With a much larger clone just one base away, this may be a read error. This chain uses TRBV27 with TRBJ1-2; no definite D call. Germline V lookup: CDR1 MNHEY, CDR2 SMNVEV (reference sequence). V dropped 7 bases and J dropped 4 bases, with 13 bases sitting between them. The CDR3 covers 13 residues. The CDR3 is CASKTWSSYGYTF. The CDR3 bases are TGTGCCAGCAAAACGTGGAGCTCCTATGGCTACACCTTC.

This clonotype occurred a few times. The chain joins TRBV7-4 to TRBJ2-5, with D unresolved. This CDR3 comprises 14 residues. V gave up 2 bases and J gave up 0 bases, with 7 bases separating them. Looked up from germline, CDR1 is SGHVT and CDR2 is SQSDAQ. The CDR3, as DNA: TGTGCCAGCAGCTTAAACGCGGACCAAGAGACCCAGTACTTC. This translates into CASSLNADQETQYF.

The chain employs TRBV7-9 and TRBJ2-1; D unclear. Germline CDR1 and CDR2: SEHNR and FQNEAQ (reference sequence). The CDR3 consists of 14 residues. V lost 5 bases, J lost 8 bases, and 16 bases lay in between. CDR3 residues: CASSPPKGRDEQFF. The CDR3 DNA sequence: TGTGCCAGCAGCCCCCCCAAGGGCCGGGATGAGCAGTTCTTC.

The chain uses TRBV7-9 and TRBJ1-3, with 8 bases lining up with TRBD1. The junction had 11 bases not matched to a gene; V was cut back by 4 bases and J by 0 bases. Germline V gene sequence: CDR1 SEHNR, CDR2 FQNEAQ (reference sequence). This CDR3 comprises 18 residues. The CDR3 region has the DNA TGTGCCAGCAGCTCCCCGCATCAGGGGGCGAACTCTGGAAACACCATATATTTT. Residues: CASSSPHQGANSGNTIYF.

The chain recombines TRBV4-3 with TRBJ1-2; tentative D call: TRBD1 (6 bases). This CDR3 is built from 15 residues. Germline V lookup: CDR1 LGHNA, CDR2 YSLEER. The V gene lost 1 base and the J gene lost 4 bases, with 13 bases spanning the gap. The CDR3 region is CASSQGTETSYGYTF. The CDR3 region has the DNA TGCGCCAGCAGCCAAGGGACAGAAACCTCCTATGGCTACACCTTC.

CDR3 sequence (DNA): TGTGCCAGCAGTGGGCCAACAGGGTTCGTCGCCAACGTCCTGACTTTC. Translated: CASSGPTGFVANVLTF. J is TRBJ2-6 and V is TRBV6-1, with a weak D call TRBD1 (6 bases). Trimming shortened V by 4 bases and J by 7 bases, and 17 bases separated the two germline ends. Germline lookup yields CDR1 MNHNS and CDR2 SASEGT. The CDR3 has 16 residues.

The chain employs TRBV4-2 and TRBJ1-4, with a tentative D call TRBD1 (6 bases). Germline V gives CDR1 LGHNA, CDR2 YNFKEQ. CDR3 length equals 15 residues. V was clipped by 0 bases and J by 6 bases, with 11 bases between them. CDR3 coding DNA: TGTGCCAGCAGCCAAGAGACAGGTGGGCATGAAAAACTGTTTTTT. Its protein product is CASSQETGGHEKLFF.

This clonotype was counted many times. V gene TRBV7-6 combines with J gene TRBJ2-7; no reliable D call. V was pared by 1 base and J by 2 bases, with 9 bases between. CDR3 length: 14 amino acids. The germline V gene encodes CDR1 SGHVS and CDR2 FNYEAQ. CDR3 sequence reads: CASSLVPGTYEQYF. The CDR3 region has the DNA TGTGCCAGCAGCTTAGTTCCAGGCACCTACGAGCAGTACTTC.

This clonotype was seen only a few times. The rearrangement links TRBV27 to TRBJ1-1; D remains unclear. The CDR3 is 15 residues long. Trimming removed 5 bases from V and 0 bases from J, with 13 bases in between. Germline V lookup: CDR1 MNHEY, CDR2 SMNVEV (reference sequence). CDR3 bases: TGTGCCAGCAGTCCTATACAAACAGTGAACACTGAAGCTTTCTTT. Amino acids: CASSPIQTVNTEAFF.

In this sample, this clonotype turned up a few times. This sequence joins TRBV20-1 and TRBJ2-3, with TRBD2 matching over 7 bases. With V trimmed by 5 bases and J by 2 bases, 19 bases remained unmatched. From germline, CDR1 is DFQATT and CDR2 SNEGSKA (reference sequence). The CDR3 runs to 18 residues. The CDR3 nucleotides are TGCAGTGCTCTTTCCCCCCTCGTCGGAGCGGGGCCCACAGATACGCAGTATTTT. Protein product: CSALSPLVGAGPTDTQYF.

In this sample, this clonotype turned up a few times. The V gene is TRBV6-1, the J gene TRBJ1-2, with 8 nucleotides matching TRBD1. Germline V gene lookup returns CDR1 MNHNS and CDR2 SASEGT. The CDR3 covers 16 residues. V trimming: 1 base; J trimming: 3 bases; junction bases outside the gene matches: 7. The CDR3 here is CASSEGLAGGDYGYTF. The CDR3 coding sequence is TGTGCCAGCAGTGAAGGGTTAGCAGGGGGCGACTATGGCTACACCTTC.

The chain carries TRBV12-3 or TRBV12-4 and TRBJ2-1; 8 bases map to TRBD2. The CDR3 is 17 amino acids. J lost 4 bases, V lost 1 base, and 9 bases had no gene match. Here the CDR3 reads CASSLEGGLGRYNEQFF. The CDR3 region has the DNA TGTGCCAGCAGTTTAGAGGGGGGACTAGGGAGATACAATGAGCAGTTCTTC.

The J gene is TRBJ2-5, the V gene TRBV10-3; possible D gene TRBD2, 5 bases. Germline CDR1 reads ENHRY; CDR2 reads SYGVKD. This CDR3 comprises 13 residues. Trimming removed 2 bases at V and 4 bases at J, with 8 bases between. CDR3 nucleotides: TGTGCCATCAGTGAGCCTCGGGGAGAGACCCAGTACTTC. As protein: CAISEPRGETQYF.

The chain uses TRBV20-1 and TRBJ2-5; D possibly corresponds to TRBD2 (6 bases). Germline values: CDR1 DFQATT, CDR2 SNEGSKA (reference sequence). V was trimmed by 0 bases and J by 4 bases, leaving 15 bases between them. The CDR3 totals 15 residues. The CDR3 DNA reads TGCAGTGCTAGAGATTGGGGGGAACGCGGAGAGACCCAGTACTTC. Translation: CSARDWGERGETQYF.

This clonotype has just a few counts. The V call is TRBV6-1, the J call TRBJ1-5; the D gene is possibly TRBD1 (6 bases). Trimming left V 0 bases short and J 4 bases short, with 13 bases between. Germline V lookup: CDR1 MNHNS, CDR2 SASEGT. This CDR3 contains 16 residues. The CDR3 loop reads CASSEAPGTINQPQHF. CDR3 nucleotide sequence: TGTGCCAGCAGTGAAGCGCCCGGGACAATAAATCAGCCCCAGCATTTT.

This chain connects TRBV12-3 or TRBV12-4 to TRBJ1-4; TRBD1 aligns across 7 bases. Trimming cost V 5 bases and J 8 bases; bases outside gene matches: 11. CDR3 size: 15 residues. CDR3 loop: CASSISGGLREKLFF. The CDR3 DNA sequence: TGTGCCAGCAGTATATCAGGGGGTCTGAGGGAAAAACTGTTTTTT.